This T cell receptor (beta chain) was recovered during a study of cytomegalovirus exposure and HLA in healthy donors. Study-wide results and limits: CMV antigen specificity was confirmed in vitro for three CMV-associated chains.

Libraries were prepared by immunoSEQ multiplex PCR; TCRdb keeps only in-frame clonotypes and omits some of them. The data show 100,000 to 150,000 clones, roughly nine tenths seen once. Among the 120 subjects of the validation cohort, separate from the approximately 700-subject first cohort, were the donors. The CDR3 length is 17 residues. V was cut by 2 bases and J by 0 bases, with 13 bases left in between. Looked up from germline, CDR1 is SEHNR and CDR2 is FQNEAQ (reference sequence). Points on this clone: Antigen unknown.

The specimen was PBMCs. The clonotype was recovered from a young man in good health and CMV-seropositive. The chain employs TRBV7-9 and TRBJ1-4; a possible D gene is TRBD1 (5 bases). The CDR3 here is CASSLKAGTATNEKLFF. In nucleotides, the CDR3 is TGTGCCAGCAGCTTAAAAGCGGGGACCGCAACTAATGAAAAACTGTTTTTT.